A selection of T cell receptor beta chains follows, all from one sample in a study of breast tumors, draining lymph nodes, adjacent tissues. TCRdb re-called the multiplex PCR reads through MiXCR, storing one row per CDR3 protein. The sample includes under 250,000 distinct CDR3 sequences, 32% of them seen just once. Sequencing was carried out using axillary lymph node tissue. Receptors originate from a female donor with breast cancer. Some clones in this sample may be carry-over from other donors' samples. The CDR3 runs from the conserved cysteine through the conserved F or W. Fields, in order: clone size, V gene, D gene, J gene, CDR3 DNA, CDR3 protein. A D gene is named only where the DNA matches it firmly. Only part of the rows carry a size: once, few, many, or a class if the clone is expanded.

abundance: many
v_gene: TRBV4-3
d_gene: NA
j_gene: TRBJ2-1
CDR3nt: TGCGCCAGCAGCCAAGATGGAACAGGAGGGCAGCAGTTCTTC
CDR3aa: CASSQDGTGGQQFF

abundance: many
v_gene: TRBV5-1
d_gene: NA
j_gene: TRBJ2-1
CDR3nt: TGCGCCAGCAGCTTGGCCCCCGCTGGTGAGCAGTTCTTC
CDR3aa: CASSLAPAGEQFF

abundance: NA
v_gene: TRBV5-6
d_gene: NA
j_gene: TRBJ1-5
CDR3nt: TGTGCCAGCAGCTTTGGAGGGAACCAAGAGACCCAGCATTTT
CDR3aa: CASSFGGNQETQHF

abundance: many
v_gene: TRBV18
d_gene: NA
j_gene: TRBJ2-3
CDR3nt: TGTGCCAGCTCACCACCGAACACAGATACGCAGTATTTT
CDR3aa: CASSPPNTDTQYF

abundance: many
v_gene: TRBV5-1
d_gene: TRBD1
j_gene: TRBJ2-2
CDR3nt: TGCGCCAGCAGCTTGGAAGGACAGGGCACCGGGGAGCTGTTTTTT
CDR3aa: CASSLEGQGTGELFF

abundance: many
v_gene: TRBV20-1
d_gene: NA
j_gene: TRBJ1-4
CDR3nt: TGCAGTGCGAAAGCTGCGGATCTTTCTAATGAAAAACTGTTTTTT
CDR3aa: CSAKAADLSNEKLFF

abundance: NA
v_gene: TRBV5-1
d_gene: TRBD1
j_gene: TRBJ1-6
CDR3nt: TGCGCCAGCAGCAAGGGGACAGCAAATTCACCCCTCCACTTT
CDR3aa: CASSKGTANSPLHF

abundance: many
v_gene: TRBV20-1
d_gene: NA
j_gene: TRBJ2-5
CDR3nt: TGCAGTGCGGAAAACCAAGAGACCCAGTACTTC
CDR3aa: CSAENQETQYF

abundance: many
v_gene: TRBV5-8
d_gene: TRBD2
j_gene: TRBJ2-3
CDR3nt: TGTGCCAGCAGCTTGGGGGGGGGTTCCACAGATACGCAGTATTTT
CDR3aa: CASSLGGGSTDTQYF

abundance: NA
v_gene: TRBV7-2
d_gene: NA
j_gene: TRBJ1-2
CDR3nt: TGTGCCAGCAGCGACGTGGGGAGGGGCGGCTACACCTTC
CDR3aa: CASSDVGRGGYTF

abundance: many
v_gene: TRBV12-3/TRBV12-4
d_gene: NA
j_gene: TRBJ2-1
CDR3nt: TGTGCCAGCAGCCCTAGCTTTGTGTACAATGAGCAGTTCTTC
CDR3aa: CASSPSFVYNEQFF

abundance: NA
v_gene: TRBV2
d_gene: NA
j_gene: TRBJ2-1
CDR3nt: TGTGCCAGCGGAAGGACCTCATTATACAATGAGCAGTTCTTC
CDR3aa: CASGRTSLYNEQFF

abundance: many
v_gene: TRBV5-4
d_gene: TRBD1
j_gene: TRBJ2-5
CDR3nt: TGTGCCAGCAGCACCCCCGGGACAGGGGAAGAGACCCAGTACTTC
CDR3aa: CASSTPGTGEETQYF

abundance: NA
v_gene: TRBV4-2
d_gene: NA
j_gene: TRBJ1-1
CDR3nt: TGTGCCAGCAGCCAAGTGGTTACGGGGATGAACACTGAAGCTTTCTTT
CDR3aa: CASSQVVTGMNTEAFF

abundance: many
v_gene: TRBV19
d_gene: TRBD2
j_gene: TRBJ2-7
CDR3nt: TGTGCCAGTAGTATCTCTAGCGGGCTCCTGTACGAGCAGTACTTC
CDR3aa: CASSISSGLLYEQYF

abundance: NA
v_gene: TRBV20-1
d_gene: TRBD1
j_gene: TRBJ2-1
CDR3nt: TGCAGTGCCACGGGACAGGCGAGGGCCTACAGTGAGCAGTTCTTC
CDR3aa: CSATGQARAYSEQFF

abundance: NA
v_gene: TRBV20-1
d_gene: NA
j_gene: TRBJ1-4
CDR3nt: TGCAGTGTCGTCTCTGGGGCGGAAGAAAAACTGTTTTTT
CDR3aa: CSVVSGAEEKLFF

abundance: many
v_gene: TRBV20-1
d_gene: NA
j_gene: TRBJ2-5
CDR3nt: TGCAGTGCCCGACTGGGGCAAGAGACCCAGTACTTC
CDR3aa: CSARLGQETQYF

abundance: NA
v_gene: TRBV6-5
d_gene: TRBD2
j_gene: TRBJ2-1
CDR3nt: TGTGCCAGCACTCGACTAGCGGGAGGGATTTCGGGCAATGAGCAGTTCTTC
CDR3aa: CASTRLAGGISGNEQFF

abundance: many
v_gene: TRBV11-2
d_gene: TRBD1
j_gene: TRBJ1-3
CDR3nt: TGTGCCAGCAGCTTAGTTGACAGGGGGCTTGGAAACACCATATATTTT
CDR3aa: CASSLVDRGLGNTIYF

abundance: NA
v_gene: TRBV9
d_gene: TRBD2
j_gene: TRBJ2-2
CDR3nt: TGTGCCAGCAGCGAATCTAGCGGGAGGGCCGGGGAGCTGTTTTTT
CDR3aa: CASSESSGRAGELFF

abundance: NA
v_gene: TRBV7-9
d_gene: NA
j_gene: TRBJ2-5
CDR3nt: TGTGCCAGCAGCTTATTGCCAGGGGCAGCGTGGCAAGAGACCCAGTACTTC
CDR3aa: CASSLLPGAAWQETQYF

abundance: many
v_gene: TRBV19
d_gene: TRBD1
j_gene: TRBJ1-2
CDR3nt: TGTGCCAGTAAGCTCTCGGACAGGGGAAACTATGGCTACACCTTC
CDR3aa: CASKLSDRGNYGYTF

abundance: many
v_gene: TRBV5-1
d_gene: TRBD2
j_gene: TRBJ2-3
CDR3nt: TGCGCCAGCAGCATAGGGACTAGCCCTAGCACAGATACGCAGTATTTT
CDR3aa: CASSIGTSPSTDTQYF

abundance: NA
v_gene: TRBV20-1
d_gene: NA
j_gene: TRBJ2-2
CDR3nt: TGCAGTGCTAGTATAATGGGAAGTGGCGGGGAGCTGTTTTTT
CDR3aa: CSASIMGSGGELFF

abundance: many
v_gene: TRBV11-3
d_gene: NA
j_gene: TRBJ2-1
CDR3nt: TGTGCCAGCAGCTTAGAGAGCTCCTACAATGAGCAGTTCTTC
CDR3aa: CASSLESSYNEQFF

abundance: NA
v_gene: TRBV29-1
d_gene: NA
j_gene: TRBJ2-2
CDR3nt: TGCAGCGTAAGTCCCAGTACCCAGCTCACCGGGGAGCTGTTTTTT
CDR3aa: CSVSPSTQLTGELFF

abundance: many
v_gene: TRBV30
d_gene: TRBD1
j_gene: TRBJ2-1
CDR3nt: TGTGCCTGGAGTCTGGACAGGACTTACTCCTACAATGAGCAGTTCTTC
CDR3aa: CAWSLDRTYSYNEQFF

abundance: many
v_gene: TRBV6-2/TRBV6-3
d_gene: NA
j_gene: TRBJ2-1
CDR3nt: TGTGCCAGCAGCCCCGGGACTTTAGACAATGAGCAGTTCTTC
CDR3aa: CASSPGTLDNEQFF

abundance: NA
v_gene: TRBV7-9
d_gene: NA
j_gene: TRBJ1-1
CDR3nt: TGTGCCAGCACCCCGGACACCCAGAACACTGAAGCTTTCTTT
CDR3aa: CASTPDTQNTEAFF